The 8 T cell receptor beta chains below all came from one sample that was sequenced in a study of T cells after yellow fever vaccination. Each CDR3 protein gets one entry after TCRdb re-called the 5' RACE reads with MiXCR. The repertoire holds some 250,000 distinct CDR3 sequences, more than 3.5% seen once, with under 20% in the top ten. The sequences come from PBMCs, collected 15 days after the yellow fever booster vaccination. These receptors were obtained from a man between 18 and 29 years old who received the YFV17D yellow fever vaccine.

CDR3 coding DNA: TGTGCCAGCAGCGAGGGCGGGGGCGGTGGAGATACGCAGTATTTT. It translates to CASSEGGGGGDTQYF. The rearrangement links TRBV7-3 to TRBJ2-3; the D gene is possibly TRBD2 (7 bases). The CDR3 is made up of 15 amino acids. Trimming cost V 5 bases and J 5 bases, with 17 bases left between them. Germline CDR1 reads SGHTA; CDR2 reads FQGTGA. Together with reference TRBV7-3 and TRBJ2-3, the CDR3 gives the full variable domain: GAGVSQTPSNKVTEKGKYVELRCDPISGHTALYWYRQSLGQGPEFLIYFQGTGAADDSGLPNDRFFAVRPEGSVSTLKIQRTERGDSAVYLCASSEGGGGGDTQYFGPGTRLTVL.

This clonotype was found many times. The genes are TRBV4-3 and TRBJ2-1; 8 bases are shared with TRBD2. Germline CDR1 is LGHNA and CDR2 is YSLEER. Unmatched junction bases numbered 5, after V lost 0 bases and J lost 4 bases. The CDR3 is made up of 16 amino acids. The CDR3 region is CASSQEEGLEYNEQFF. The CDR3 DNA reads as TGCGCCAGCAGCCAAGAGGAGGGACTAGAGTACAATGAGCAGTTCTTC.

In its sample, this clonotype was seen many times. The rearrangement uses TRBV4-3 and TRBJ1-6, with unresolved D. The V and J ends lost 0 bases and 13 bases respectively, with 10 bases between them. The CDR3 has 13 amino acids. Germline loops: CDR1 LGHNA, CDR2 YSLEER. CDR3 in DNA: TGCGCCAGCAGCCAAGAAAACGGGCCCCCCCTCCACTTT. Protein product: CASSQENGPPLHF.

This clonotype was picked up many times. The genes are TRBV12-3 or TRBV12-4 and TRBJ2-1; no clear D gene. The CDR3 is 17 residues long. V was trimmed by 7 bases and J by 0 bases, leaving 19 bases between them. Here the CDR3 DNA reads TGTGCCAGCACTCCCGATGACGGGTTTCACTCCTACAATGAGCAGTTCTTC. It codes for CASTPDDGFHSYNEQFF.

This clonotype was counted many times. The chain carries TRBV10-3 and TRBJ2-3; D assignment may be TRBD1 or TRBD2 (6 bases each). The V gene lost 8 bases and the J gene lost 4 bases, with 13 bases spanning the gap. The CDR3 extends over 13 amino acids. CDR1 and CDR2 (germline): ENHRY, SYGVKD. The CDR3 is CAIRGGPADTQYF. The CDR3 coding sequence is TGTGCCATCCGAGGGGGGCCGGCAGATACGCAGTATTTT.

This clonotype was counted at least ten times. The chain uses TRBV27 and TRBJ1-1, with D perhaps matching TRBD1 (6 bases). V lost 3 bases, J lost 3 bases, and 14 bases lay in between. CDR1 and CDR2 from the germline V gene are MNHEY and SMNVEV (reference sequence). This CDR3 has 15 amino acids. The CDR3 DNA sequence: TGTGCCAGCAGTTTTACCAGACAGGTGGACACTGAAGCTTTCTTT. Translated, it gives CASSFTRQVDTEAFF.

The gene calls are TRBV29-1 and TRBJ2-2, with D unresolved. Trimming shortened V by 7 bases and J by 0 bases, and 6 bases separated the two germline ends. The CDR3 runs 12 residues. The V gene's germline CDR1 is SQVTM and CDR2 ANQGSEA. The CDR3 region is CSGIANTGELFF. For the CDR3, the DNA is TGCAGCGGGATCGCGAACACCGGGGAGCTGTTTTTT.

This clonotype was recorded many times. This chain connects TRBV20-1 to TRBJ1-6; 7 positions agree with TRBD1. The CDR3 sequence is 14 residues long. The germline V gene encodes CDR1 DFQATT and CDR2 SNEGSKA (reference sequence). With V trimmed by 1 base and J by 8 bases, 5 bases remained unmatched. The CDR3 spells CSARGQGGYSPLHF. The CDR3 DNA follows: TGCAGTGCTAGAGGACAGGGTGGATATTCACCCCTCCACTTT.